Each of the 20 T cell receptor beta chains below was sequenced from the same sample in a study of T cell responses to AZD1222 COVID-19 vaccine. The assay was immunoSEQ multiplex PCR, and TCRdb's table has in-frame clones only and misses some. The sample has about 120,000 clones, roughly 86% seen once. The sample in question was peripheral blood, obtained on day 0 of AZD1222 vaccination. These receptor sequences come from an adult in good health.

The chain links TRBV27 to TRBJ1-1; 7 bases are shared with TRBD1. The CDR3 has 14 residues. V lost 4 bases, J lost 0 bases, and 2 bases stayed unmatched. Germline CDR1 MNHEY, CDR2 SMNVEV (reference sequence). The CDR3 region has the DNA TGTGCCAGCAGTTGGGACAGCCTGAACACTGAAGCTTTCTTT. This sequence encodes CASSWDSLNTEAFF.

The chain recombines TRBV28 with TRBJ2-1, with D maybe TRBD1 (6 bases). The CDR3 runs to 13 residues. Trimming left V 7 bases short and J 6 bases short, with 13 bases between. Per the germline V gene, CDR1 is MDHEN and CDR2 is SYDVKM. CDR3 region: CASKGVWGNEQFF. In DNA, the CDR3 is TGTGCCAGCAAGGGGGTGTGGGGCAATGAGCAGTTCTTC. The full variable domain, its missing parts supplied by reference TRBV28 and TRBJ2-1, is DVKVTQSSRYLVKRTGEKVFLECVQDMDHENMFWYRQDPGLGLRLIYFSYDVKMKEKGDIPEGYSVSREKKERFSLILESASTNQTSMYLCASKGVWGNEQFFGPGTRLTVL.

The V and J genes are TRBV23-1 and TRBJ2-7, with D perhaps being TRBD1 or TRBD2 (5 bases each). TRBV23-1 is an ORF, and what it does is uncertain. V shed 11 bases and J shed 7 bases, with 15 bases lying between them. The CDR3 length is 11 residues. CDR3 nucleotide sequence: TGCGCCCCCAAGAGGGGCTGGGAGCAGTACTTC. It translates to CAPKRGWEQYF.

The chain uses TRBV7-8 and TRBJ2-5, with D maybe TRBD1 (6 bases). The CDR3 consists of 14 residues. The germline CDR1 and CDR2 sequences are SGHVS and FQNEAQ. V shed 3 bases and J shed 4 bases, with 12 bases lying between them. Here the CDR3 reads CASSFPGTPETQYF. In DNA form, the CDR3 reads TGTGCCAGCAGCTTCCCTGGGACACCAGAGACCCAGTACTTC.

This chain joins TRBV7-3 and TRBJ1-3; D unresolved. CDR3 size: 13 residues. V was trimmed by 3 bases and J by 2 bases, leaving 5 bases between them. The germline V gene encodes CDR1 SGHTA and CDR2 FQGTGA. The CDR3 nucleotides read TGTGCCAGCAGCTTGGTAACTGGAAACACCATATATTTT. Translated: CASSLVTGNTIYF.

The chain has TRBV28 and TRBJ1-1; D possibly corresponds to TRBD1 (6 bases). Germline V gives CDR1 MDHEN, CDR2 SYDVKM. V lost 0 bases and J lost 1, with 12 bases in between. This CDR3 is built from 16 residues. The CDR3 DNA follows: TGTGCCAGCAGTTTATGGGGGGCCGGGCGGAACACTGAAGCTTTCTTT. Encoded protein: CASSLWGAGRNTEAFF. Looking up the rest from reference TRBV28 and TRBJ1-1 gives the full variable domain: DVKVTQSSRYLVKRTGEKVFLECVQDMDHENMFWYRQDPGLGLRLIYFSYDVKMKEKGDIPEGYSVSREKKERFSLILESASTNQTSMYLCASSLWGAGRNTEAFFGQGTRLTVV.

The chain carries TRBV5-4 and TRBJ1-2, with TRBD1 identical over 7 bases. In germline, CDR1 is SGHNT, CDR2 YYREEE (reference sequence). CDR3 size: 16 residues. Unmatched junction bases numbered 9, after V lost 0 bases and J lost 4 bases. The CDR3 region has the DNA TGTGCCAGCAGCTTGGCGGGAGGGGGCCCTACCTATGGCTACACCTTC. Protein product: CASSLAGGGPTYGYTF. The full variable domain, its missing parts supplied by reference TRBV5-4 and TRBJ1-2, is ETGVTQSPTHLIKTRGQQVTLRCSSQSGHNTVSWYQQALGQGPQFIFQYYREEENGRGNFPPRFSGLQFPNYSSELNVNALELDDSALYLCASSLAGGGPTYGYTFGSGTRLTVV.

This CDR3 is CASSPRQGSGNQPQHF. DNA for the CDR3: TGTGCCAGCAGTCCGCGACAGGGCTCGGGCAATCAGCCCCAGCATTTT. The chain uses TRBV28 and TRBJ1-5, with TRBD1 matching 7 bases. The junction had 9 bases not matched to a gene; V was cut back by 5 bases and J by 2 bases. This CDR3 has 16 residues. Looked up from germline, CDR1 is MDHEN and CDR2 is SYDVKM.

The CDR3 DNA sequence: TGTGCCAGCAGTTACAGATCCGGGACAGCGCATGGCTACACCTTC. This encodes CASSYRSGTAHGYTF. The chain couples TRBV27 to TRBJ1-2, with TRBD1 matching 7 bases. CDR1 is MNHEY and CDR2 is SMNVEV in the germline V gene (reference sequence). Losses at the gene ends were 4 bases for V and 6 bases for J; bases not matched to a gene: 11. This CDR3 region has 15 residues.

The V gene is TRBV19, the J gene TRBJ1-2; 9 nucleotides agree with TRBD1. The CDR3 length is 15 residues. The germline CDR1 and CDR2 sequences are LNHDA and SQIVND (reference sequence). The junction had 13 bases not matched to a gene; V was cut back by 6 bases and J by 8 bases. CDR3 region: CASRITGGEVGGYTF. CDR3 in DNA: TGTGCCAGTAGAATCACAGGGGGCGAAGTTGGGGGCTACACCTTC.

The chain joins TRBV10-3 to TRBJ1-3; no firm D call. The CDR3 has 13 amino acids. Germline assignment: CDR1 ENHRY and CDR2 SYGVKD. Trimming removed 3 bases at V and 2 bases at J, with 5 bases between. The CDR3 region has the DNA TGTGCCATCAGTGACCAGGCTGGAAACACCATATATTTT. It codes for CAISDQAGNTIYF.

The CDR3 DNA is TGTGCCAGCAGTCCGGGACTAGCGGGATCCTACGAGCAGTACTTC. This gives the protein CASSPGLAGSYEQYF. The chain uses TRBV3-1 (or the pseudogene TRBV3-2) and TRBJ2-7; 13 positions match TRBD2. CDR3 length: 15 residues. CDR1 and CDR2 (germline): LGHDT, YNNKEL (reference sequence). With V trimmed by 6 bases and J by 1 base, 3 bases remained unmatched.

The chain is built from TRBV5-6 and TRBJ2-7; D is perhaps TRBD2 (6 bases). The CDR3 runs 14 residues. The V end lost 0 bases, the J end lost 0 bases, and 7 bases lay between the germline ends. Germline CDR1 and CDR2: SGHDT and YYEEEE. CDR3 nucleotides: TGTGCCAGCAGCTTGGGCGGGACCTCCTACGAGCAGTACTTC. This codes for CASSLGGTSYEQYF. The full variable domain, rest sourced from reference TRBV5-6 and TRBJ2-7, is DAGVTQSPTHLIKTRGQQVTLRCSPKSGHDTVSWYQQALGQGPQFIFQYYEEEERQRGNFPDRFSGHQFPNYSSELNVNALLLGDSALYLCASSLGGTSYEQYFGPGTRLTVT.

The rearrangement joins TRBV27 to TRBJ2-7; tentatively, D is TRBD2 (5 bases). Trimming cost V 6 bases and J 1 base, with 16 bases left between them. The length of the CDR3 is 15 residues. Germline loops: CDR1 MNHEY, CDR2 SMNVEV (reference sequence). The CDR3 protein is CASRSRTPRSYEQYF. DNA of the CDR3: TGTGCCAGCAGAAGTAGGACTCCGAGGTCCTACGAGCAGTACTTC.

The genes are TRBV5-4 and TRBJ2-6; no clear D gene. From germline, CDR1 is SGHNT and CDR2 YYREEE (reference sequence). This CDR3 has 15 amino acids. The ends were cut back, 4 bases at V and 0 bases at J, with 8 bases in the middle. CDR3 protein: CASSRSDSGANVLTF. The CDR3 nucleotides are TGTGCCAGCAGCCGCAGCGACTCTGGGGCCAACGTCCTGACTTTC.

The CDR3 here is CASSLRQGAGTEAFF. The CDR3 region has the DNA TGCGCCAGCAGCCTGAGACAGGGGGCGGGAACTGAAGCTTTCTTT. V usage is TRBV5-1 and J usage is TRBJ1-1; 10 bases are a match to TRBD1. This CDR3 region has 15 residues. Germline V gene data show CDR1 as SGHRS and CDR2 as YFSETQ. Trimming took 4 bases from V and 5 from J; bases not matched to a gene: 8.

The rearrangement uses TRBV5-1 and TRBJ2-5; D gene unclear. CDR1 is SGHRS, CDR2 YFSETQ, per germline. CDR3 length: 14 residues. With 0 bases removed from V and 2 bases from J, the gap between germline ends came to 8 bases. In DNA form, the CDR3 reads TGCGCCAGCAGCTTGGTTCCCGATCAAGAGACCCAGTACTTC. This codes for CASSLVPDQETQYF.

The V gene is TRBV19, the J gene TRBJ1-4, with D possibly matching TRBD1 (5 bases). V was trimmed by 6 bases and J by 0 bases, leaving 11 bases between them. The length of the CDR3 is 15 residues. CDR1 and CDR2 from the germline V gene are LNHDA and SQIVND (reference sequence). The CDR3 spells CASRTGQTTNEKLFF. In DNA form, the CDR3 reads TGTGCCAGTAGGACCGGACAAACAACTAATGAAAAACTGTTTTTT.

The chain is built from TRBV19 and TRBJ2-1; 8 nucleotides align to TRBD2. Germline CDR1 and CDR2: LNHDA and SQIVND (reference sequence). V lost 2 bases, J lost 6 bases, and 12 bases stayed unmatched. This CDR3 is 17 amino acids long. CDR3 DNA: TGTGCCAGTAGTATAAATGTGTTCGGCGGGAGGACCAATGAGCAGTTCTTC. This gives the protein CASSINVFGGRTNEQFF.

The V and J genes are TRBV9 and TRBJ2-3; D not resolved. This CDR3 has 13 residues. Trimming removed 0 bases at V and 2 bases at J, with 4 bases between. Germline-derived CDR1 and CDR2 are SGDLS and YYNGEE. CDR3 in amino acids: CASSVAFTDTQYF. In DNA, the CDR3 is TGTGCCAGCAGCGTAGCGTTCACAGATACGCAGTATTTT.